The 32 T cell receptor beta chains below come from one sample, sequenced in a study of CD8+ T cells in alopecia areata. Sequencing used cDNA as its template, made by extracting RNA and reverse transcribing it. Libraries were prepared by immunoSEQ multiplex PCR; TCRdb keeps only in-frame clonotypes and omits some of them. This sample has more than 90,000 clones, with 30% to 40% found just once. Sequencing was done on a sample of CD4+ T cells sorted from blood. The receptors originated from a human donor with alopecia areata.

This chain connects TRBV6-6 to TRBJ1-1; D is undetermined. The CDR3 spans 13 residues. V was pared by 6 bases and J by 0 bases, with 8 bases between. The V gene's germline CDR1 is MNHNY and CDR2 SVGAGI (reference sequence). CDR3 sequence reads: CASRRGLNTEAFF. The DNA of the CDR3 is TGTGCCAGCAGGAGAGGGCTGAACACTGAAGCTTTCTTT.

About this clone: Other DNA sequences in the sample encode the same CDR3. V usage is TRBV29-1 and J usage is TRBJ1-1; D not resolved. The CDR3 spans 12 residues. Germline CDR1 SQVTM, CDR2 ANQGSEA. Trimming left V 4 bases short and J 1 base short, with 7 bases between. CDR3 nucleotides: TGCAGCGTTGTAAAACAGAACACTGAAGCTTTCTTT. It codes for CSVVKQNTEAFF. The full variable domain, its missing parts supplied by reference TRBV29-1 and TRBJ1-1, is SAVISQKPSRDICQRGTSLTIQCQVDSQVTMMFWYRQQPGQSLTLIATANQGSEATYESGFVIDKFPISRPNLTFSTLTVSNMSPEDSSIYLCSVVKQNTEAFFGQGTRLTVV.

This rearrangement joins TRBV19 to TRBJ1-1; D remains ambiguous. Trimming pared 1 base from V and 5 bases from J, leaving 8 bases between. CDR1 and CDR2 from the germline V gene are LNHDA and SQIVND (reference sequence). The CDR3 is 13 amino acids. This chain's CDR3 is CASSIARETEAFF. The DNA of the CDR3 is TGTGCCAGTAGTATAGCCCGGGAGACTGAAGCTTTCTTT.

In this sample, this clone turned up a few times. The V and J genes are TRBV18 and TRBJ1-4, with 8 bases fitting TRBD1. The CDR3 is made up of 15 amino acids. Germline loops: CDR1 KGHSH, CDR2 LQKENI. The V gene end was trimmed by 3 bases and the J gene end by 8 bases; junction bases not matched to a gene: 8. The CDR3 bases are TGTGCCAGCTCACCGCGGACAGGGCAGGGGGAAAAACTGTTTTTT. The encoded protein is CASSPRTGQGEKLFF.

This clone was detected only a few times. The chain joins TRBV5-1 to TRBJ2-7; 8 positions agree with TRBD1. CDR1 is SGHRS, CDR2 YFSETQ, per germline. Trimming removed 0 bases from V and 7 bases from J; junction bases left unmatched: 9. The CDR3 is 15 amino acids. The CDR3 here is CASSLEGQGAREQYF. For the CDR3, the DNA is TGCGCCAGCAGCTTGGAGGGCCAGGGGGCAAGGGAGCAGTACTTC.

The table lists this clone with a few counts. The chain employs TRBV5-1 and TRBJ2-5; TRBD1 is a possible D gene (5 bases). The length of the CDR3 is 13 residues. Germline V gene lookup returns CDR1 SGHRS and CDR2 YFSETQ. Deletions cut 4 bases from V and 4 bases from J, with 11 bases between. This chain's CDR3 is CASSPDTGETQYF. The DNA for the CDR3 is TGCGCCAGCAGCCCGGACACGGGAGAGACCCAGTACTTC.

Only a few counts were recorded for this clone. At the DNA level, this CDR3 is encoded by other sequences in the same sample as well. The J gene is TRBJ2-1, the V gene TRBV15; D gene unclear. V was trimmed by 0 bases and J by 6 bases, leaving 12 bases between them. Germline CDR1 is LNHNV and CDR2 is YYDKDF (reference sequence). The CDR3 is made up of 15 amino acids. The CDR3 protein is CATSRDPGQVNEQFF. For the CDR3, the DNA is TGTGCCACCAGCAGAGATCCCGGCCAGGTCAATGAGCAGTTCTTC.

CDR3 loop: CASSQAGGELFF. CDR3 nucleotide sequence: TGCGCCAGCAGCCAGGCGGGCGGGGAGCTGTTTTTT. The genes are TRBV4-1 and TRBJ2-2; TRBD2 is a possible D gene (5 bases). The ends were cut back, 3 bases at V and 7 bases at J, with 6 bases in the middle. Germline loops: CDR1 MGHRA, CDR2 YSYEKL. This CDR3 is 12 amino acids long.

This clone showed up just a few times. This chain joins TRBV7-9 and TRBJ2-7; 7 bases agree with TRBD1. The CDR3 covers 13 residues. Trimming took 4 bases from V and 6 from J; bases not matched to a gene: 6. Looked up from germline, CDR1 is SEHNR and CDR2 is FQNEAQ (reference sequence). This chain's CDR3 is CASSSSNRGEQYF. The CDR3 nucleotides read TGTGCCAGCAGCTCGAGTAACAGGGGCGAGCAGTACTTC.

The V and J genes are TRBV7-9 and TRBJ2-7; D remains unclear. The CDR3 length is 14 residues. Per the germline V gene, CDR1 is SEHNR and CDR2 is FQNEAQ (reference sequence). Trimming stripped 6 bases from V and 0 bases from J, with 12 bases between. CDR3 sequence (DNA): TGTGCCAGCAGTAACTACCCAGTCTCCTACGAGCAGTACTTC. Amino acids: CASSNYPVSYEQYF.

This clone turned up a few times. The chain combines TRBV30 with TRBJ2-3; 7 bases fit TRBD2. CDR1 and CDR2 from the germline V gene are GTSNPN and SVGIG (reference sequence). CDR3 size: 14 residues. Trimming cost V 7 bases and J 6 bases; bases outside gene matches: 13. The CDR3 sequence: CAYEEGGPWDTQYF. For the CDR3, the DNA is TGTGCCTACGAAGAGGGAGGGCCATGGGATACGCAGTATTTT.

This sequence joins TRBV29-1 and TRBJ2-7; D might be TRBD2 (6 bases). The CDR3 is 13 amino acids. Germline V CDR1 and CDR2: SQVTM, ANQGSEA. Trimming shortened V by 1 base and J by 0 bases, and 7 bases separated the two germline ends. CDR3 sequence: CSVEAGGSYEQYF. CDR3 coding DNA: TGCAGCGTTGAAGCCGGGGGCTCCTACGAGCAGTACTTC.

The chain is built from TRBV29-1 and TRBJ2-1; 7 bases agree with TRBD2. The CDR3 loop spans 14 amino acids. Germline loops: CDR1 SQVTM, CDR2 ANQGSEA. Trimming cost V 3 bases and J 2 bases; bases outside gene matches: 4. CDR3 bases: TGCAGCGTTGACCCTAGCGGTACCTACAATGAGCAGTTCTTC. This gives the protein CSVDPSGTYNEQFF.

The DNA of the CDR3 is TGCGCCAGCAACCCGGGACAGGGGTACGAGCAGTACTTC. Translation: CASNPGQGYEQYF. The V and J genes are TRBV10-2 and TRBJ2-7; 10 nucleotides agree with TRBD1. Germline CDR1 WSHSY, CDR2 SAAADI. V lost 7 bases and J lost 4; bases outside the gene matches: 4. The CDR3 runs 13 residues.

The chain joins TRBV11-2 to TRBJ1-2; the D gene is possibly TRBD1 (5 bases). Germline CDR1 is SGHAT and CDR2 is FQNNGV. This CDR3 comprises 16 residues. V was shortened by 3 bases and J by 8 bases, with 22 bases between the two germline ends. The CDR3 coding sequence is TGTGCCAGCAGCTTGACCCCCCCCGGGACCCAGGAGGGCTACACCTTC. Its translation is CASSLTPPGTQEGYTF.

This clone was counted between two and nine times. This chain joins TRBV4-1 and TRBJ1-4; 7 bases align to TRBD1. The V segment lost 4 bases and the J segment 8 bases; nucleotides outside the gene matches: 10. Germline values: CDR1 MGHRA, CDR2 YSYEKL. The CDR3 contains 15 residues. The chain's CDR3 is CASSLRDRTPEKLFF. The DNA for the CDR3 is TGCGCCAGCAGCCTCCGGGACAGAACCCCGGAAAAACTGTTTTTT.

In its sample, this clone was seen a few times. The J gene is TRBJ2-7, the V gene TRBV27; the match to TRBD1 covers 9 bases. Germline V CDR1 and CDR2: MNHEY, SMNVEV (reference sequence). V gave up 4 bases and J gave up 9 bases; unmatched junction bases: 7. The CDR3 extends over 13 amino acids. The CDR3 region has the DNA TGTGCCAGCAGTTCGGACAGGGGCAAGCGGCAGTACTTC. Protein product: CASSSDRGKRQYF.

This clone was counted between two and nine times. The chain links TRBV4-3 to TRBJ1-2, with 7 bases fitting TRBD1. The V gene's germline CDR1 is LGHNA and CDR2 YSLEER. V trimming: 0 bases; J trimming: 1 base; junction bases outside the gene matches: 5. This CDR3 is 16 amino acids long. CDR3: CASSQDRTGHNYGYTF. Written as DNA, the CDR3 is TGCGCCAGCAGCCAAGATAGGACAGGACATAACTATGGCTACACCTTC.

There are a few counts of this clone. V usage is TRBV15 and J usage is TRBJ1-5; 8 bases line up with TRBD1. Trimming took 9 bases from V and 6 from J; bases not matched to a gene: 7. This CDR3 region has 13 residues. Germline lookup yields CDR1 LNHNV and CDR2 YYDKDF (reference sequence). CDR3 DNA sequence: TGTGCCACGGGGGACAGGTCGAGTCAGCCCCAGCATTTT. Translating it yields CATGDRSSQPQHF. Filled out from reference TRBV15 and TRBJ1-5, the complete variable domain reads DAMVIQNPRYQVTQFGKPVTLSCSQTLNHNVMYWYQQKSSQAPKLLFHYYDKDFNNEADTPDNFQSRRPNTSFCFLDIRSPGLGDTAMYLCATGDRSSQPQHFGDGTRLSIL.

The genes are TRBV27 and TRBJ2-7; D is undetermined. The V gene's germline CDR1 is MNHEY and CDR2 SMNVEV (reference sequence). The CDR3 contains 11 residues. Trimming pared 6 bases from V and 2 bases from J, leaving 5 bases between. In nucleotides, the CDR3 is TGTGCCAGCAGACCGACCTACGAGCAGTACTTC. Protein: CASRPTYEQYF.

This chain joins TRBV5-6 and TRBJ2-7; the D is unclear. Between the trimmed V and J ends, which lost 0 bases and 2 bases, there was a span of 9 bases. Looked up from germline, CDR1 is SGHDT and CDR2 is YYEEEE. This CDR3 comprises 14 residues. In nucleotides, the CDR3 is TGTGCCAGCAGCTTGGCACAACCGACCTACGAGCAGTACTTC. Translation: CASSLAQPTYEQYF.

There are a few counts of this clone. The chain is built from TRBV29-1 and TRBJ1-2; TRBD1 is a possible D gene (5 bases). The CDR3 totals 14 residues. Deletions cut 6 bases from V and 6 bases from J, with 20 bases between. Germline CDR1 is SQVTM and CDR2 is ANQGSEA. CDR3 DNA sequence: TGCAGCGTATTCAGGGCTGATCATTCTGATGGCTACACCTTC. As protein: CSVFRADHSDGYTF.

The rearrangement uses TRBV28 and TRBJ2-4; 8 bases agree with TRBD1. Germline lookup yields CDR1 MDHEN and CDR2 SYDVKM. This CDR3 contains 13 residues. V lost 4 bases, J lost 12 bases, and 8 bases stayed unmatched. The CDR3: CASSSGQGGSQYF. CDR3 DNA sequence: TGTGCCAGCAGTTCCGGACAGGGAGGATCTCAGTACTTC.

Regarding this clone: Other DNA sequences in the same sample also yield this CDR3. This chain links TRBV11-2 with TRBJ2-7; D is undetermined. Germline CDR1 reads SGHAT; CDR2 reads FQNNGV. V was cut by 5 bases and J by 4 bases, with 6 bases left in between. The CDR3 is 11 residues long. The CDR3 DNA reads TGTGCCAGCAGCCTTCGATACGAGCAGTACTTC. This sequence encodes CASSLRYEQYF.

The chain has TRBV2 and TRBJ2-5; D uncertain. Trimming took 7 bases from V and 5 from J, leaving 8 bases between them. This CDR3 has 11 amino acids. The germline V gene encodes CDR1 SNHLY and CDR2 FYNNEI. In DNA, the CDR3 is TGTGCCAGCACATGGCGGGAGACCCAGTACTTC. This codes for CASTWRETQYF.

The V gene is TRBV29-1, the J gene TRBJ1-5; 7 nucleotides match TRBD1. The CDR3 covers 13 residues. The V and J ends lost 4 bases and 4 bases, in that order; junction bases with no gene match: 4. Germline lookup yields CDR1 SQVTM and CDR2 ANQGSEA. In DNA form, the CDR3 reads TGCAGCGTTGGGGCAGGGGGAAATCAGCCCCAGCATTTT. Translated, it gives CSVGAGGNQPQHF.

This clone was counted only a few times. This rearrangement joins TRBV5-1 to TRBJ1-2; D gene uncertain. The V and J ends lost 0 bases and 8 bases respectively, with 11 bases between them. Germline V gene data show CDR1 as SGHRS and CDR2 as YFSETQ. The CDR3 covers 13 residues. This chain's CDR3 is CASSLAARGGYTF. The CDR3 region has the DNA TGCGCCAGCAGCTTGGCGGCACGGGGAGGCTACACCTTC. Full variable domain (rest looked up from reference TRBV5-1 and TRBJ1-2): KAGVTQTPRYLIKTRGQQVTLSCSPISGHRSVSWYQQTPGQGLQFLFEYFSETQRNKGNFPGRFSGRQFSNSRSEMNVSTLELGDSALYLCASSLAARGGYTFGSGTRLTVV.

The J gene is TRBJ1-2, the V gene TRBV29-1; D is unclear. V lost 2 bases and J 0 bases, leaving 10 bases between the germline ends. Germline V gene sequence: CDR1 SQVTM, CDR2 ANQGSEA. The CDR3 totals 14 residues. The CDR3: CSVELWESNYGYTF. The CDR3 nucleotides read TGCAGCGTTGAATTGTGGGAGTCTAACTATGGCTACACCTTC.

The chain combines TRBV29-1 with TRBJ2-3; D remains unclear. The CDR3 extends over 11 amino acids. The V end lost 4 bases, the J end lost 4 bases, and 6 bases lay between the germline ends. The germline gives CDR1 SQVTM, CDR2 ANQGSEA. CDR3 bases: TGCAGCGTTGCCGAGGCAGATACGCAGTATTTT. Amino acid sequence: CSVAEADTQYF.

The chain carries TRBV7-9 and TRBJ2-7; D might be TRBD1 (6 bases). The CDR3 extends over 15 amino acids. Trimming removed 7 bases at V and 2 bases at J, with 18 bases between. Germline CDR1 reads SEHNR; CDR2 reads FQNEAQ (reference sequence). Written as DNA, the CDR3 is TGTGCCAGCAAAGGGACAACCGTCAGCACCTACGAGCAGTACTTC. Translation: CASKGTTVSTYEQYF.

A few counts support this clone. This sequence joins TRBV7-2 and TRBJ2-7; D is undetermined. The CDR3 is 13 residues long. Germline-derived CDR1 and CDR2 are SGHTA and FQGNSA. V was cut by 0 bases and J by 5 bases, with 8 bases left in between. CDR3 in amino acids: CASSLAQANEQYF. The CDR3 nucleotides are TGTGCCAGCAGCTTAGCGCAAGCGAACGAGCAGTACTTC.

This chain uses TRBV7-3 with TRBJ1-2; D gene ambiguous. Germline lookup yields CDR1 SGHTA and CDR2 FQGTGA. The CDR3 covers 13 residues. Trimming stripped 5 bases from V and 7 bases from J, with 14 bases between. CDR3 DNA: TGTGCCAGCAGCCCACAAGGGTTGGGTGGCTACACCTTC. It encodes CASSPQGLGGYTF.